This T cell receptor beta chain was captured in a study of blood T cell repertoires in COVID-19. The overall study: Donors in the United States, Italy and Spain gave samples during acute or convalescent COVID-19. T cells, B-cell-depleted T cells, or PBMCs supplied cDNA or gDNA.

In Seattle, patients joined the study during active infection and were tracked longitudinally. Original processing methods: Estimation of nucleated cell counts relied on the amplification of reference gene primers. Method: immunoSEQ multiplex PCR; TCRdb's copy keeps in-frame clones and lacks some. Clonal size and the V and J genes are those of that table, whereas D and trimming came from the DNA. The top ten hold 1.5% to 1.8% of the sample, which has 400,000 or so clones, about nine tenths seen once. This CDR3 is 13 amino acids long. In germline, CDR1 is MNHEY, CDR2 SVGAGI. Trimming pared 10 bases from V and 8 bases from J, leaving 17 bases between.

Sequencing was done on a sample of peripheral blood. This chain joins TRBV6-5 and TRBJ1-4; no firm D call. This clonotype was obtained from a woman in her 40s with COVID-19, enrolled during active disease. CDR3 nucleotide sequence: TGTGCCACCCGCCACGGAGGCGGGGAAAAACTGTTTTTT. This encodes CATRHGGGEKLFF.